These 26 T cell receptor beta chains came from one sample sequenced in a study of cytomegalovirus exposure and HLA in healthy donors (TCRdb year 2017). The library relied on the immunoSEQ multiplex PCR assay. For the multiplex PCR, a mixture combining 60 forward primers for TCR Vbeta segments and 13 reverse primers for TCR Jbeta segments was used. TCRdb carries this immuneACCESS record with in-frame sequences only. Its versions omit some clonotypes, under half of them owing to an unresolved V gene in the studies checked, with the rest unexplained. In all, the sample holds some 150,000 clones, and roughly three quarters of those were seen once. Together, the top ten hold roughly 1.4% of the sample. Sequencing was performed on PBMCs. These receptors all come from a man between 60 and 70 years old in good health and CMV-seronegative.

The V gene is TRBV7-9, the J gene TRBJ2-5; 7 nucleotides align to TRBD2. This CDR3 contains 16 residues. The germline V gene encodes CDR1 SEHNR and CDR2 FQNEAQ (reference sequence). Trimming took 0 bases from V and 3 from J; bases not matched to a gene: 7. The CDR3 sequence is CASSLALAAGKETQYF. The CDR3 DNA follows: TGTGCCAGCAGCTTAGCGCTAGCGGCTGGAAAAGAGACCCAGTACTTC. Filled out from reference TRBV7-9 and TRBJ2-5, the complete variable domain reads DTGVSQNPRHKITKRGQNVTFRCDPISEHNRLYWYRQTLGQGPEFLTYFQNEAQLEKSRLLSDRFSAERPKGSFSTLEIQRTEQGDSAMYLCASSLALAAGKETQYFGPGTRLLVL.

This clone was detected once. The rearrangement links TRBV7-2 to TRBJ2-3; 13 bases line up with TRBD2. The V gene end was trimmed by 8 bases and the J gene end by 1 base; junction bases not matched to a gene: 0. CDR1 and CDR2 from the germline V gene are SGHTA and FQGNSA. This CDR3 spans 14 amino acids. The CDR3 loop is CASGTSGGTDTQYF. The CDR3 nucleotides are TGTGCCAGCGGGACTAGCGGGGGCACAGATACGCAGTATTTT.

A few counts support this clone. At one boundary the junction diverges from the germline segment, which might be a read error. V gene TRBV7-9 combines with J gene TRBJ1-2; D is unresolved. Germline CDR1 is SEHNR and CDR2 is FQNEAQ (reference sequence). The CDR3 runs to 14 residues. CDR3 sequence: CSSSLGGNRIGYTF. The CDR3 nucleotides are TGTTCCAGCAGCTTAGGAGGGAATCGTATTGGCTACACCTTC.

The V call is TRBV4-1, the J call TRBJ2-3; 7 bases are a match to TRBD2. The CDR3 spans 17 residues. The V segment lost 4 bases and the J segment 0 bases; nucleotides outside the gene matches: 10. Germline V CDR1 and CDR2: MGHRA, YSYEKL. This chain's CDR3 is CASSRFLGEGSTDTQYF. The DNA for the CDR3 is TGCGCCAGCAGCCGATTTTTGGGGGAGGGGAGCACAGATACGCAGTATTTT.

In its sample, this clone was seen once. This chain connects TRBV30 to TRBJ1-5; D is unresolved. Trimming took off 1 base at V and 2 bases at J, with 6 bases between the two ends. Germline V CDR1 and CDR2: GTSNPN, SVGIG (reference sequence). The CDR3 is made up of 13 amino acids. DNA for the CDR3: TGTGCCTGGAGTGGGGGAGGCAATCAGCCCCAGCATTTT. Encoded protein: CAWSGGGNQPQHF.

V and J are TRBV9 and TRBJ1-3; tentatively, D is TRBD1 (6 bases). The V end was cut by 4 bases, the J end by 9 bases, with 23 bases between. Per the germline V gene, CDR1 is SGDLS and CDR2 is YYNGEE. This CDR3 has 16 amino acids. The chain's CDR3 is CASSPSGARIGATIYF. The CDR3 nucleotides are TGTGCCAGCAGCCCTTCAGGGGCCCGGATTGGGGCCACCATATATTTT.

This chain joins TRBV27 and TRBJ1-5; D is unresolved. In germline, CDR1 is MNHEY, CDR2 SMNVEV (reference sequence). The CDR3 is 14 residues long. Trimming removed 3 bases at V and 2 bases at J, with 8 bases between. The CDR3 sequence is CASSFGGRNQPQHF. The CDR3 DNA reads TGTGCCAGCAGTTTTGGCGGCCGCAATCAGCCCCAGCATTTT.

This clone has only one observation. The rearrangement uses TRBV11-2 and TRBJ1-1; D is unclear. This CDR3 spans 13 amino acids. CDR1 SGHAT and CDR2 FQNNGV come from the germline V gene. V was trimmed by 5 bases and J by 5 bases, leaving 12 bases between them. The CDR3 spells CASSRPGGTEAFF. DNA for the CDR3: TGTGCCAGCAGCCGACCCGGAGGGACTGAAGCTTTCTTT.

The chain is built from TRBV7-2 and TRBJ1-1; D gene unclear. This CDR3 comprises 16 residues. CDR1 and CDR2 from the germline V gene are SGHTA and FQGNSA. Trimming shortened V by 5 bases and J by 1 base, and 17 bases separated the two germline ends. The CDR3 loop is CASSRYNQGRNTEAFF. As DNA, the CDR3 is TGTGCCAGCAGCCGTTACAATCAAGGGAGGAACACTGAAGCTTTCTTT.

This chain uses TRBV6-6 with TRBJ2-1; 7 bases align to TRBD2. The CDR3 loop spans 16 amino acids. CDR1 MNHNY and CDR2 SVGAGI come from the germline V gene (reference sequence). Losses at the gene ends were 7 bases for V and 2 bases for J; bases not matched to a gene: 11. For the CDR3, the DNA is TGTGCCAGCACCCCCAGAGCGGGGCCCCCCTACAATGAGCAGTTCTTC. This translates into CASTPRAGPPYNEQFF.

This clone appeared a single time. The CDR3 loop is CASSVRGLTEAFF. Written as DNA, the CDR3 is TGTGCCAGCTCCGTCCGGGGGTTGACTGAAGCTTTCTTT. The chain is built from TRBV2 and TRBJ1-1; the D gene is possibly TRBD1 (5 bases). CDR3 size: 13 residues. Trimming removed 8 bases from V and 5 bases from J, with 15 bases in between. Germline CDR1 reads SNHLY; CDR2 reads FYNNEI.

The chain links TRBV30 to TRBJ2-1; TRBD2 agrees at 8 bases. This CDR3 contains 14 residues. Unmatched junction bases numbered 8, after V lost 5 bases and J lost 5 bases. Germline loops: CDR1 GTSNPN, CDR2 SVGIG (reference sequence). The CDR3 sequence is CAWELAGTHNEQFF. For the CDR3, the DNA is TGTGCCTGGGAATTAGCGGGGACGCACAATGAGCAGTTCTTC.

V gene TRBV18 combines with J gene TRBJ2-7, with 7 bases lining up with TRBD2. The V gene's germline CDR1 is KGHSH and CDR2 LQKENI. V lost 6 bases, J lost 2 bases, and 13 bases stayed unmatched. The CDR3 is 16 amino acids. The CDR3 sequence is CASSPMIPAGTYEQYF. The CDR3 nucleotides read TGTGCCAGCTCCCCCATGATTCCAGCGGGAACCTACGAGCAGTACTTC.

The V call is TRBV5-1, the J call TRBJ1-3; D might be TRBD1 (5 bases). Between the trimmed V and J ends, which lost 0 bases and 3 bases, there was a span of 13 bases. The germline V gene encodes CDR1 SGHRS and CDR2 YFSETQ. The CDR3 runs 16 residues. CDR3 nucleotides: TGCGCCAGCAGCTTGGCTGGTGGGGCGTTTGGAAACACCATATATTTT. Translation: CASSLAGGAFGNTIYF.

CDR3 DNA: TGTGCCAGCAGCTTATTTGAGGGTTTGCATGAGCAGTTCTTC. Residues: CASSLFEGLHEQFF. The rearrangement uses TRBV7-9 and TRBJ2-1, with D possibly being TRBD2 (5 bases). Germline V gene data show CDR1 as SEHNR and CDR2 as FQNEAQ (reference sequence). V lost 2 bases and J 8 bases, leaving 13 bases between the germline ends. This CDR3 contains 14 residues. The full variable domain, completed using reference TRBV7-9 and TRBJ2-1, is DTGVSQNPRHKITKRGQNVTFRCDPISEHNRLYWYRQTLGQGPEFLTYFQNEAQLEKSRLLSDRFSAERPKGSFSTLEIQRTEQGDSAMYLCASSLFEGLHEQFFGPGTRLTVL.

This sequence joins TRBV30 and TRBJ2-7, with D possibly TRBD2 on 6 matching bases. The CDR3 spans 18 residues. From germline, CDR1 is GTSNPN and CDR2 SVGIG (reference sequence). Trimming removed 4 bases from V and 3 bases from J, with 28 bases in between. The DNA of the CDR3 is TGTGCCTGGATCCCTTCCCACCCTAAGCGGGTGTCCCGCTACGAGCAGTACTTC. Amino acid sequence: CAWIPSHPKRVSRYEQYF. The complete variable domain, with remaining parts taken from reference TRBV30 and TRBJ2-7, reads SQTIHQWPATLVQPVGSPLSLECTVEGTSNPNLYWYRQAAGRGLQLLFYSVGIGQISSEVPQNLSASRPQDRQFILSSKKLLLSDSGFYLCAWIPSHPKRVSRYEQYFGPGTRLTVT.

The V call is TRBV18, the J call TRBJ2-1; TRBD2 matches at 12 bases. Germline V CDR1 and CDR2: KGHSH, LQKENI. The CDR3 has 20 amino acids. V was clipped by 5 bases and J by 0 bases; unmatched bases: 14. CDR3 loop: CASSFYGLAGGTDSYNEQFF. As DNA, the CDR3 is TGTGCCAGCTCATTCTATGGTCTAGCGGGAGGGACGGACTCCTACAATGAGCAGTTCTTC. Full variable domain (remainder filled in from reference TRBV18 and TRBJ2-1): NAGVMQNPRHLVRRRGQEARLRCSPMKGHSHVYWYRQLPEEGLKFMVYLQKENIIDESGMPKERFSAEFPKEGPSILRIQQVVRGDSAAYFCASSFYGLAGGTDSYNEQFFGPGTRLTVL.

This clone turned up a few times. The CDR3 region is CASSSTKPGLAGSTDTQYF. The CDR3 DNA sequence: TGTGCCAGCAGCAGTACAAAACCCGGACTAGCGGGAAGCACAGATACGCAGTATTTT. The V gene is TRBV5-6, the J gene TRBJ2-3; 12 nucleotides agree with TRBD2. This CDR3 contains 19 residues. Germline assignment: CDR1 SGHDT and CDR2 YYEEEE. The V segment lost 4 bases and the J segment 0 bases; nucleotides outside the gene matches: 12.

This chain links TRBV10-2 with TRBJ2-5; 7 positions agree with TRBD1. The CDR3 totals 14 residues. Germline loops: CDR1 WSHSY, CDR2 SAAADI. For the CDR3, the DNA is TGCAAAAAGGGGACAGAAATACCCCAAGAGACCCAGTACTTC. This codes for CKKGTEIPQETQYF.

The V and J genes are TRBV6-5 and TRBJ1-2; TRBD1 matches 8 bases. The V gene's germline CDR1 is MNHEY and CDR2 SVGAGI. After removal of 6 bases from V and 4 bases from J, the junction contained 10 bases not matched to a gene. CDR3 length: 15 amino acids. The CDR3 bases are TGTGCCAGCAGACCGGGGACAGGCGGGGGCTATGGCTACACCTTC. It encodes CASRPGTGGGYGYTF.

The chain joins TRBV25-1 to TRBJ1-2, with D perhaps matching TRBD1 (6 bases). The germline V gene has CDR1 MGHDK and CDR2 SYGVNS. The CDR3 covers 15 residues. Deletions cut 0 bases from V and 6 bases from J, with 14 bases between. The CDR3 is CASSEYFGSGDGYTF. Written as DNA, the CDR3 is TGTGCCAGCAGTGAATATTTCGGGTCAGGGGATGGCTACACCTTC.

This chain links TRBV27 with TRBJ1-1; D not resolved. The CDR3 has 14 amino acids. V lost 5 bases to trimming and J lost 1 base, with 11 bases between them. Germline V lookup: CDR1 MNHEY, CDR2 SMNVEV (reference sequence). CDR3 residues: CASSVLRENTEAFF. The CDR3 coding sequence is TGTGCCAGCAGTGTCCTCCGGGAGAACACTGAAGCTTTCTTT.

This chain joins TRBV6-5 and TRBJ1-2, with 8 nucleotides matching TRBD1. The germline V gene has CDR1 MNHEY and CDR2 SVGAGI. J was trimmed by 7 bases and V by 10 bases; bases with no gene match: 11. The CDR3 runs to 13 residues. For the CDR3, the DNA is TGTGCCACCCGGGAGACAGGGGTCGGTGGCTACACCTTC. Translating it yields CATRETGVGGYTF.

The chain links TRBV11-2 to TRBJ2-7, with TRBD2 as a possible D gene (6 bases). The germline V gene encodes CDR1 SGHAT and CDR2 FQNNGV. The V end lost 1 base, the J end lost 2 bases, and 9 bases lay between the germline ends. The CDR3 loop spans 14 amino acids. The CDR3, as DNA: TGTGCCAGCAGCTTAGCGGGAGTAGCCTACGAGCAGTACTTC. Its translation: CASSLAGVAYEQYF.

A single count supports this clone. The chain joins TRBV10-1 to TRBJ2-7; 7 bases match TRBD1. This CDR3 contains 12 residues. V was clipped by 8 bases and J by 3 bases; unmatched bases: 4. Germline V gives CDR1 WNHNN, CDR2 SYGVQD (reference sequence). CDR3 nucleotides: TGCGCCAGCGGGGGACAGAGCTACGAGCAGTACTTC. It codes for CASGGQSYEQYF.

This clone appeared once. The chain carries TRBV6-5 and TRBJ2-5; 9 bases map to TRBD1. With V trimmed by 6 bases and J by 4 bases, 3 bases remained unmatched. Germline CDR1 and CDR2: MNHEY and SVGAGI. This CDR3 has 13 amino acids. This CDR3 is CASRATGGETQYF. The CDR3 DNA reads TGTGCCAGCAGGGCGACAGGGGGAGAGACCCAGTACTTC.